This section outlines one T cell receptor (beta chain) sequence together with its context. The target antigen is unknown. These data originate in a study of blood T cells in healthy people across ages. Whole-study findings and limits: Both higher diversity and more naive CD4+ cells marked long-lived donors when set against aged donors. Naive T cell percentage and TCR beta diversity correlated strongly.

The authors ran a second PCR of roughly 6 to 12 cycles using a sample-barcoded 5' primer and a J-beta primer mix. CDR3-containing paired-end reads numbering at least 2.5 million came from each sample. TCRdb fed the 5' RACE reads into MiXCR, producing one record per CDR3 protein. Found here are approximately 600,000 distinct CDR3 sequences, roughly 50% of them singletons; the top ten hold roughly 34%. The CDR3 is made up of 13 amino acids. Germline loops: CDR1 ENHRY, CDR2 SYGVKD. V was clipped by 10 bases and J by 2 bases, with 13 bases between them. The chain couples TRBV10-3 to TRBJ2-3, with D possibly being TRBD2 (7 bases). This receptor was obtained from a man between 60 and 70 years old in good health. The sequencing input was blood. This CDR3 reads CASRGALTDTQYF. CDR3 bases: TGTGCCAGCCGGGGGGCGCTCACAGATACGCAGTATTTT.